The T cell receptor beta chain described here comes from a study of blood T cells in healthy people across ages. Study conclusions and caveats: In older individuals, TCR beta diversity per million T cells was lower, falling roughly linearly with age.

Trimming took 4 bases from V and 4 from J, leaving 12 bases between them. Germline CDR1 reads SGHKS; CDR2 reads YYEKEE (reference sequence). The CDR3 has 14 amino acids. Alongside a J-beta primer mix, a sample-barcoded 5' primer served in a second PCR lasting roughly 6 to 11 cycles. Each cDNA molecule was tagged by a template-switch adaptor with 12 random nucleotides. TCRdb re-derived calls from the 5' RACE reads in MiXCR, one entry per CDR3 protein. In the table there are 1,300,000 or so distinct CDR3 sequences, approximately 60% of which are singletons. Of note for this clonotype: Its antigen is as yet unknown.

This chain joins TRBV5-5 and TRBJ2-1; D uncertain. Sequencing input: blood. This sequence originates from a man between 18 and 35 years old in good health. CDR3 region: CASSQEYGYNEQFF. The DNA for the CDR3 is TGTGCCAGCAGCCAGGAGTACGGTTACAATGAGCAGTTCTTC.